Each of the 2 T cell receptor beta chains below was sequenced from the same sample in a study of control samples from healthy donors and cancer patients. TCRdb keeps only in-frame clones here, not all; method: immunoSEQ multiplex PCR. This table has about 59,000 clones, roughly nine tenths appearing once. The sample was PBMCs. The receptors were gathered from a man between 40 and 49 years old with colorectal cancer.

The chain uses TRBV6-2 or TRBV6-3 and TRBJ2-7; weak D call: TRBD1 (5 bases). V shed 2 bases and J shed 4 bases, with 12 bases lying between them. Germline lookup yields CDR1 MNHEY and CDR2 SVGEGT. The CDR3 loop spans 14 amino acids. CDR3 sequence: CASSYPGRAYEQYF. The CDR3 bases are TGTGCCAGCAGTTACCCGGGCAGGGCTTACGAGCAGTACTTC.

This clone appeared a few times. The gene calls are TRBV18 and TRBJ1-1; the match to TRBD1 covers 11 bases. The V gene end was trimmed by 0 bases and the J gene end by 11 bases; junction bases not matched to a gene: 11. Germline CDR1 KGHSH, CDR2 LQKENI. This CDR3 has 16 amino acids. In nucleotides, the CDR3 is TGTGCCAGCTCACCACCTACGGGGACAGGGGGTTTTACTGCTTTCTTT. The encoded protein is CASSPPTGTGGFTAFF.